These 22 T cell receptor beta chains share one sample of origin, sequenced in a study of CD8 T cells in ankylosing spondylitis. General study findings and limits: What seemed typical of ankylosing spondylitis blood was a TCR beta motif built from 7 or 8 highly homologous variants.

One entry per CDR3 protein results from TCRdb running MiXCR on the 5' RACE reads. The profile covers 700,000 or so distinct CDR3 sequences, with about 20% appearing a single time and about 19% taken by the ten largest. Their cognate antigens are unknown. Sequenced sample: blood, either unsorted or a sorted T cell fraction (not recorded which). The receptor set was obtained from a male donor with ankylosing spondylitis.

V gene TRBV20-1 combines with J gene TRBJ2-1, with a possible D match to TRBD2 (6 bases). V lost 1 base, J lost 0 bases, and 10 bases lay in between. This CDR3 is built from 15 residues. Germline CDR1 is DFQATT and CDR2 is SNEGSKA (reference sequence). CDR3: CSARVSGSSYNEQFF. For the CDR3, the DNA is TGCAGTGCTAGAGTTAGCGGTAGCTCCTACAATGAGCAGTTCTTC.

This clonotype came up a few times. J is TRBJ2-3 and V is TRBV7-2; D might be TRBD1 (5 bases). The germline V and J ends were trimmed by 2 bases and 4 bases, with 10 bases remaining between them. The germline gives CDR1 SGHTA, CDR2 FQGNSA. The CDR3 loop spans 14 amino acids. CDR3 sequence reads: CASSLLNRPDTQYF. CDR3 sequence (DNA): TGTGCCAGCAGCTTATTAAACAGGCCAGATACGCAGTATTTT.

This clonotype was detected many times. One junction end disagrees with the germline gene, perhaps due to a read error. The rearrangement links TRBV5-1 to TRBJ2-1, with 10 bases identical to TRBD2. CDR1 and CDR2 from the germline V gene are SGHRS and YFSETQ. The CDR3 consists of 14 residues. As DNA, the CDR3 is TGTGCCAGCAGCCTAGCGGGAGACTACAATGAGCAGTTCTTC. Translating it yields CASSLAGDYNEQFF.

The chain uses TRBV7-9 and TRBJ2-2; 7 nucleotides match TRBD1. The V gene end was trimmed by 6 bases and the J gene end by 4 bases; junction bases not matched to a gene: 2. CDR3 length: 13 amino acids. Germline assignment: CDR1 SEHNR and CDR2 FQNEAQ (reference sequence). CDR3 amino acids: CASRRDSTGELFF. The DNA of the CDR3 is TGTGCCAGCAGAAGGGACAGCACCGGGGAGCTGTTTTTT.

This clonotype was observed many times. The V and J genes are TRBV12-3 or TRBV12-4 and TRBJ2-1; D gene unclear. This CDR3 region has 13 residues. The V end was cut by 3 bases, the J end by 2 bases, with 5 bases between. The chain's CDR3 is CASSFWTYNEQFF. For the CDR3, the DNA is TGTGCCAGCAGTTTTTGGACCTACAATGAGCAGTTCTTC.

This chain joins TRBV25-1 and TRBJ2-5; D possibly corresponds to TRBD2 (5 bases). The V gene's germline CDR1 is MGHDK and CDR2 SYGVNS. V was clipped by 2 bases and J by 7 bases, with 11 bases between them. The CDR3 sequence is 13 residues long. Here the CDR3 reads CASSEPAGVTQYF. CDR3 nucleotide sequence: TGTGCCAGCAGTGAACCCGCCGGGGTGACCCAGTACTTC.

The rearrangement uses TRBV5-1 and TRBJ2-7, with D maybe TRBD1 (5 bases). The V end was cut by 1 base, the J end by 2 bases, with 19 bases between. CDR1 and CDR2 (germline): SGHRS, YFSETQ. The CDR3 covers 17 residues. The CDR3: CASSLPKGPKTPYEQYF. The CDR3 coding sequence is TGCGCCAGCAGCTTGCCGAAGGGGCCAAAAACCCCCTACGAGCAGTACTTC.

This clonotype was counted only a few times. This may arise from a read error, as a much more abundant clone is one base away. This sequence joins TRBV5-1 and TRBJ1-1; D is perhaps TRBD1 (6 bases). The CDR3 sequence is 14 residues long. CDR1 and CDR2 from the germline V gene are SGHRS and YFSETQ. Trimming took off 4 bases at V and 0 bases at J, with 10 bases between the two ends. Written as DNA, the CDR3 is TGCGCCAGCAGCCCAGGGGCCCTGAACACTGAAGCTTTCTTT. Amino acid sequence: CASSPGALNTEAFF.

This sequence joins TRBV20-1 and TRBJ2-6; no definite D call. Germline V gene data show CDR1 as DFQATT and CDR2 as SNEGSKA (reference sequence). CDR3 length equals 15 residues. With 3 bases removed from V and 0 bases from J, the gap between germline ends came to 9 bases. The CDR3 region has the DNA TGCAGTGCTAGCTCCGGTCGCTCTGGGGCCAACGTCCTGACTTTC. This encodes CSASSGRSGANVLTF.

This clonotype has just a few counts. The chain combines TRBV20-1 with TRBJ1-1; unclear D gene. There are 13 residues in the CDR3. The V gene's germline CDR1 is DFQATT and CDR2 SNEGSKA (reference sequence). V was clipped by 5 bases and J by 0 bases, with 10 bases between them. CDR3 sequence: CSAFPHLNTEAFF. The DNA of the CDR3 is TGCAGTGCTTTCCCGCACCTGAACACTGAAGCTTTCTTT.

This clonotype was detected only a few times. J is TRBJ2-7 and V is TRBV30; D tentatively reads TRBD1 or TRBD2 (5 bases each). CDR1 and CDR2 from the germline V gene are GTSNPN and SVGIG (reference sequence). The CDR3 covers 12 residues. V lost 3 bases to trimming and J lost 2 bases, with 8 bases between them. The CDR3 loop is CAWSPGPYEQYF. The CDR3 coding sequence is TGTGCCTGGAGCCCGGGACCCTACGAGCAGTACTTC.

The chain employs TRBV5-1 and TRBJ1-4, with D possibly TRBD1 on 5 matching bases. CDR3 length: 16 amino acids. The germline V and J ends were trimmed by 2 bases and 4 bases, with 15 bases remaining between them. Germline V gene lookup returns CDR1 SGHRS and CDR2 YFSETQ. The CDR3 sequence: CASSLTTASLNEKLFF. In DNA, the CDR3 is TGCGCCAGCAGCTTAACGACAGCCTCCCTTAATGAAAAACTGTTTTTT.

The chain has TRBV5-8 and TRBJ2-5, with 8 bases that match TRBD1. Germline CDR1 and CDR2: SGHTS and YDEGEE. This CDR3 has 15 amino acids. The ends lost 2 bases at V and 4 bases at J; junction bases unmatched: 7. Here the CDR3 reads CASSLGQGPGETQYF. The CDR3 DNA follows: TGTGCCAGCAGCTTAGGACAGGGACCGGGAGAGACCCAGTACTTC.

In its sample, this clonotype was seen a few times. The V gene is TRBV7-2, the J gene TRBJ1-1, with D perhaps TRBD1 (5 bases). Trimming shortened V by 2 bases and J by 8 bases, and 12 bases separated the two germline ends. The germline V gene encodes CDR1 SGHTA and CDR2 FQGNSA. CDR3 length equals 13 residues. CDR3 bases: TGTGCCAGCAGCTTACTTCAGGGAGTGGAAGCTTTCTTT. It specifies CASSLLQGVEAFF.

This clonotype was observed a few times. The chain combines TRBV7-6 with TRBJ2-7; 8 bases are a match to TRBD2. The CDR3 sequence is 14 residues long. Germline assignment: CDR1 SGHVS and CDR2 FNYEAQ. V shed 5 bases, J shed 2 bases, and the junction held 5 bases outside the gene matches. This chain's CDR3 is CASSVTSGPYEQYF. CDR3 DNA: TGTGCCAGCAGCGTCACTAGCGGTCCCTACGAGCAGTACTTC. Full variable domain (rest looked up from reference TRBV7-6 and TRBJ2-7): GAGVSQSPRYKVTKRGQDVALRCDPISGHVSLYWYRQALGQGPEFLTYFNYEAQQDKSGLPNDRFSAERPEGSISTLTIQRTEQRDSAMYRCASSVTSGPYEQYFGPGTRLTVT.

J is TRBJ2-7 and V is TRBV11-2; 9 nucleotides line up with TRBD1. This CDR3 is 14 amino acids long. Germline CDR1 reads SGHAT; CDR2 reads FQNNGV. The junction had 6 bases not matched to a gene; V was cut back by 5 bases and J by 4 bases. The CDR3 nucleotides are TGTGCCAGCAGCCCGACGACAGGGGGGTACGAGCAGTACTTC. It yields the protein CASSPTTGGYEQYF.

In this sample, this clonotype turned up a few times. The chain combines TRBV9 with TRBJ1-1, with D possibly being TRBD1 (5 bases). V was pared by 0 bases and J by 8 bases, with 11 bases between. CDR3 length: 13 residues. Germline CDR1 and CDR2: SGDLS and YYNGEE. DNA for the CDR3: TGTGCCAGCAGCGTAGCCTCCCGGACAGAAGCTTTCTTT. It encodes CASSVASRTEAFF.

The V call is TRBV5-1, the J call TRBJ2-2; a possible D gene is TRBD1 (5 bases). The CDR3 has 16 amino acids. Trimming removed 3 bases at V and 2 bases at J, with 14 bases between. Germline lookup yields CDR1 SGHRS and CDR2 YFSETQ. CDR3 nucleotides: TGCGCCAGCAGCTCCGGAGCCAGGGAAAACACCGGGGAGCTGTTTTTT. Translation: CASSSGARENTGELFF.

This chain connects TRBV6-5 to TRBJ2-5; 7 bases align to TRBD2. The germline V gene has CDR1 MNHEY and CDR2 SVGAGI. V lost 0 bases and J lost 1; bases outside the gene matches: 5. The CDR3 spans 16 residues. The CDR3 DNA sequence: TGTGCCAGCAGTTACTCCCCTCTAGCGGTCCAAGAGACCCAGTACTTC. Translation gives CASSYSPLAVQETQYF.

This clonotype was observed a few times. The chain joins TRBV7-2 to TRBJ2-7; D is perhaps TRBD1 or TRBD2 (6 bases each). CDR1 SGHTA and CDR2 FQGNSA come from the germline V gene. The CDR3 length is 15 residues. Between the trimmed V and J ends, which lost 3 bases and 4 bases, there was a span of 16 bases. The CDR3 protein is CASSFLSGATYEQYF. The CDR3 nucleotides read TGTGCCAGCAGCTTTCTCTCGGGGGCCACTTACGAGCAGTACTTC. The variable domain in full, with the rest retrieved from reference TRBV7-2 and TRBJ2-7, is GAGVSQSPSNKVTEKGKDVELRCDPISGHTALYWYRQSLGQGLEFLIYFQGNSAPDKSGLPSDRFSAERTGGSVSTLTIQRTQQEDSAVYLCASSFLSGATYEQYFGPGTRLTVT.

This clonotype appeared a few times. The V gene is TRBV7-9, the J gene TRBJ2-7; TRBD2 might be the D (6 bases). CDR1 and CDR2 (germline): SEHNR, FQNEAQ (reference sequence). This CDR3 spans 14 amino acids. The V end lost 3 bases, the J end lost 0 bases, and 9 bases lay between the germline ends. CDR3: CASSFQTSSYEQYF. CDR3 coding DNA: TGTGCCAGCAGCTTCCAGACTAGCTCCTACGAGCAGTACTTC.

V and J are TRBV28 and TRBJ2-1; D tentatively reads TRBD1 or TRBD2 (5 bases each). The CDR3 runs 11 residues. Per germline, CDR1 MDHEN and CDR2 SYDVKM. Trimming shortened V by 8 bases and J by 10 bases, and 12 bases separated the two germline ends. The CDR3 nucleotides read TGTGCCAGCCGGAATTGGGGGGAGCAGTTCTTC. It specifies CASRNWGEQFF.